This T cell receptor beta chain was identified during a study of CD4+ T cells in melanoma. Worth noting for this clone: Its matching antigen is unknown.

Assay used: immunoSEQ multiplex PCR; TCRdb lists only in-frame clones, some missing. In the table there are some 150,000 clones, over 90% of which are singletons. Study-wide results and limits: CD8+ T cell, macrophage and B cell function reportedly correlated with neoantigen-specific CD4+ T cells. Diverse differentiation states were reported for melanoma neoantigen-specific CD4+ T cells.

The CDR3 contains 14 residues. Trimming pared 4 bases from V and 1 base from J, leaving 7 bases between. The germline V gene encodes CDR1 MNHEY and CDR2 SMNVEV (reference sequence). This clonotype originated in a human donor with melanoma. This chain joins TRBV27 and TRBJ2-2; D possibly corresponds to TRBD1 (6 bases). For the CDR3, the DNA is TGTGCCAGCAGTTGGGGACAGAACACCGGGGAGCTGTTTTTT. It encodes CASSWGQNTGELFF.